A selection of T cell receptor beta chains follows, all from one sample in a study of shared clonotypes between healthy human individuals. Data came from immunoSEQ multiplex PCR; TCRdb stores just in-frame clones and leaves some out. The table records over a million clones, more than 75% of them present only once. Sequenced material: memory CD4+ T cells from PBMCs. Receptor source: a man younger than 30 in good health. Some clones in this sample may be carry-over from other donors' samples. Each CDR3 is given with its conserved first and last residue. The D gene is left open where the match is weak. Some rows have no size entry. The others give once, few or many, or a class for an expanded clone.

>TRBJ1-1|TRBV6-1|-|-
TGTGCCAGCAGTGAAGCACGTCCCCCAGGAGACACTGAAGCTTTCTTT
CASSEARPPGDTEAFF
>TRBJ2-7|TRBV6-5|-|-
TGTGCCAGCAGTGACCGGGGCTACGAGCAGTACTTC
CASSDRGYEQYF
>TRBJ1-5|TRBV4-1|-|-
TGCGCCAGCAGCCAGTCTTCAGGAGGGGTCAATCAGCCCCAGCATTTT
CASSQSSGGVNQPQHF
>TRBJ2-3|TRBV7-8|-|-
TGTGCCAGCAGCACCCAGCTCACAGATACGCAGTATTTT
CASSTQLTDTQYF
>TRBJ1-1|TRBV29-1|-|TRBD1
TGCAGCGTCGGACGACAGGGGGGCACTGAAGCTTTCTTT
CSVGRQGGTEAFF
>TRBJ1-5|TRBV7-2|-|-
TGTGCCAGCAGCTTATTGATCGGTTATCAGCCCCAGCATTTT
CASSLLIGYQPQHF
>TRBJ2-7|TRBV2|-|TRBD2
TGTGCCAGCAGGGAGAAGACTAGCGACGCCTACGAGCAGTACTTC
CASREKTSDAYEQYF
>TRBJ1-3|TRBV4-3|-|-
TGCGCCAGCAGCCAAGTCGTTGCGGGTATCTCTGGAAACACCATATATTTT
CASSQVVAGISGNTIYF
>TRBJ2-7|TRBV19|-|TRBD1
TGTGCCAGTAGTGCCTCCTCCGGGACAGGGTTTTCCGACGAGCAGTACTTC
CASSASSGTGFSDEQYF
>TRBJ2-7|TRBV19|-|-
TGTGCCAGTAGTATGGCCCCCGGGGGTCTCCACGAGCAGTACTTC
CASSMAPGGLHEQYF
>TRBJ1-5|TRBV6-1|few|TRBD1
TGTGCCAGCAGTGAAGACAGGGGGCGTCAGCCCCAGCATTTT
CASSEDRGRQPQHF
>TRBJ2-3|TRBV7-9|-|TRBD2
TGTGCCAGCAGCCCGGGACTAGCGGGAAATAGAGATACGCAGTATTTT
CASSPGLAGNRDTQYF
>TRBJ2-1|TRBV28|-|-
TGTGCCAGCAGTTTATTCACGAGGAATGAGCAGTTCTTC
CASSLFTRNEQFF
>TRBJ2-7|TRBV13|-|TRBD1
TGTGCCAGCAGCTCTGCCGGGACAGGGACCCAACTCGCCTACGAGCAGTACTTC
CASSSAGTGTQLAYEQYF
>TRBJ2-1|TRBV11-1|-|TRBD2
TGTGCCAGCAGTAACCGGACGGGGGGAAATGAGCAGTTCTTC
CASSNRTGGNEQFF